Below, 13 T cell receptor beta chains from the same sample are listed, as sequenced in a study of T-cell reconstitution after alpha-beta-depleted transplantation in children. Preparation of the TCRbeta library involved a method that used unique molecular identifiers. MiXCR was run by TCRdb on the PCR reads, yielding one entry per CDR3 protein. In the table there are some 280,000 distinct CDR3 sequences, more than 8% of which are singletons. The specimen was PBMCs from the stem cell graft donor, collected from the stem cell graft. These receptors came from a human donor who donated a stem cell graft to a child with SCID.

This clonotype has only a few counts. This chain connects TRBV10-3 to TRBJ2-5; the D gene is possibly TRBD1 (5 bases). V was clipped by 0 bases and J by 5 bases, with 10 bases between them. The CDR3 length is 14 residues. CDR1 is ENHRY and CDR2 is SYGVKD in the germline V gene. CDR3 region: CAISESTATETQYF. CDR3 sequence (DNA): TGTGCCATCAGTGAGTCGACAGCAACGGAGACCCAGTACTTC.

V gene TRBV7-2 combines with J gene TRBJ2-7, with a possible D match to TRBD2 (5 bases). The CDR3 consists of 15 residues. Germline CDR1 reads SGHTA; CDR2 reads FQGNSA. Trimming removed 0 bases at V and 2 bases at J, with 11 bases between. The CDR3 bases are TGTGCCAGCAGCTTAGCTGATTCCGGGGCCTACGAGCAGTACTTC. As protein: CASSLADSGAYEQYF.

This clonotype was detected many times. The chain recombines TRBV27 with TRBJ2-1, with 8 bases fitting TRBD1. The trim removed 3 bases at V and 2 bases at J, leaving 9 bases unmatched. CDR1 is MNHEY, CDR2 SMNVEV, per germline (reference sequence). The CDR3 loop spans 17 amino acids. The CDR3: CASSLLPGQGPYNEQFF. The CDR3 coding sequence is TGTGCCAGCAGTTTGCTACCTGGACAGGGTCCCTACAATGAGCAGTTCTTC.

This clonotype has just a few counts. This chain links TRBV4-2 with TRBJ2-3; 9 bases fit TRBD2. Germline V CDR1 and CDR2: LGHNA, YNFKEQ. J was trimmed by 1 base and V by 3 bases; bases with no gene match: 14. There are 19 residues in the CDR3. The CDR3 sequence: CASSHAPFWGGGGTDTQYF. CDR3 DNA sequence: TGTGCCAGCAGCCACGCCCCTTTTTGGGGCGGGGGGGGCACAGATACGCAGTATTTT.

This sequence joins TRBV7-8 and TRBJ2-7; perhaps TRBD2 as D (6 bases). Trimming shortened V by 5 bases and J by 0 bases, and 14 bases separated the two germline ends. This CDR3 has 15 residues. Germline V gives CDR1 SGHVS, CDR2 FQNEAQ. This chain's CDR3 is CASSRPAGSSYEQYF. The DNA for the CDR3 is TGTGCCAGCAGCCGACCAGCGGGTAGCTCCTACGAGCAGTACTTC.

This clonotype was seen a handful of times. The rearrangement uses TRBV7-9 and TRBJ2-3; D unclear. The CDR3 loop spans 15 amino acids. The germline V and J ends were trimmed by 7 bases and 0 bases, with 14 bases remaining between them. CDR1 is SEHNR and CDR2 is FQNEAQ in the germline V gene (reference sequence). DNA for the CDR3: TGTGCCAGCACCTATGGTATTTCTAGCACAGATACGCAGTATTTT. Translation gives CASTYGISSTDTQYF.

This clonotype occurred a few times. The CDR3 bases are TGCGCCAGCAGCTTATGGGACATCCCAACCGGGGGGATCTACAATGAGCAGTTCTTC. This sequence encodes CASSLWDIPTGGIYNEQFF. This chain links TRBV5-1 with TRBJ2-1; maybe TRBD2 (7 bases). This CDR3 comprises 19 residues. Looked up from germline, CDR1 is SGHRS and CDR2 is YFSETQ. V was cut by 2 bases and J by 3 bases, with 24 bases left in between.

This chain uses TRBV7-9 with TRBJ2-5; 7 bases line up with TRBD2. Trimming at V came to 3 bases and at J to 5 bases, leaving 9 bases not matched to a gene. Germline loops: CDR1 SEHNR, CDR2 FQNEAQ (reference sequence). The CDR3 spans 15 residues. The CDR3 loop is CASSFVDGTTETQYF. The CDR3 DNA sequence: TGTGCCAGCAGCTTCGTCGACGGGACTACCGAGACCCAGTACTTC.

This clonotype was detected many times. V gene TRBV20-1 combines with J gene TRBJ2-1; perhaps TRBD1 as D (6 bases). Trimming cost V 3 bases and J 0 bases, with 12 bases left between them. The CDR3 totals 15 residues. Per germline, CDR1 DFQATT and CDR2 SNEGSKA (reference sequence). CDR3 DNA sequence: TGCAGTGCTAGGCCCGACAGGCTCTCCTACAATGAGCAGTTCTTC. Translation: CSARPDRLSYNEQFF.

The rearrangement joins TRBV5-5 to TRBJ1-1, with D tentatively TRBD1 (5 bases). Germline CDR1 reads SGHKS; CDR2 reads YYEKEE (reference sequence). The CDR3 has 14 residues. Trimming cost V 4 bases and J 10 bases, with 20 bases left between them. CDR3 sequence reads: CASSPAGRVVGAFF. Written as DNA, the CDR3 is TGTGCCAGCAGCCCGGCGGGCAGGGTGGTAGGAGCTTTCTTT.

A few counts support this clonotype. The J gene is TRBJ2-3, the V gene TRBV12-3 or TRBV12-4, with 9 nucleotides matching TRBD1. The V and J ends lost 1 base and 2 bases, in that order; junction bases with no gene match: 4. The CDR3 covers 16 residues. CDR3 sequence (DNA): TGTGCCAGCAGTTTAGTGGGACAGGGAAACACAGATACGCAGTATTTT. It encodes CASSLVGQGNTDTQYF.

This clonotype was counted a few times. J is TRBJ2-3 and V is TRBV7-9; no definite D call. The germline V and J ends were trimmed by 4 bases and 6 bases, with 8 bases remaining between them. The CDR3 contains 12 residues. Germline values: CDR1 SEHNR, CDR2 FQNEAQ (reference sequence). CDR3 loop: CASSSDLDTQYF. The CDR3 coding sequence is TGTGCCAGCAGCTCCGATTTGGATACGCAGTATTTT.

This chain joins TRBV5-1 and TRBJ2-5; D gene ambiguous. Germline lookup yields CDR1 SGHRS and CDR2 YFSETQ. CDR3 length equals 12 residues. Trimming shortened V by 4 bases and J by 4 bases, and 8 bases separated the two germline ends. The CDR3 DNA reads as TGCGCCAGCAGCGAGGTTGTAGAGACCCAGTACTTC. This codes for CASSEVVETQYF.